Listed below are T cell receptor beta chains from one sample, sequenced in a study of identical twins. TCRdb analysed the 5' RACE reads with MiXCR anew, one entry per CDR3 protein. The sample consists of a few hundred thousand distinct CDR3 sequences, roughly 18% of them appearing once. Specimen: naive T cells sorted from blood. Source of these receptors: a man in his forties or fifties in good health. Both conserved end residues are part of each CDR3. D genes are given only for firm matches. Clone sizes are given selectively: once, few, many, or a class where the clone is expanded.

J gene | D gene | CDR3 length | V gene | clone size | CDR3 protein | CDR3 DNA
TRBJ1-1 | TRBD1 | 15 | TRBV7-3 | many | CASSSMTGRDTEAFF | TGTGCCAGCAGCTCCATGACAGGGCGGGACACTGAAGCTTTCTTT
TRBJ1-5 | TRBD1 | 17 | TRBV28 | NA | CASRRQGGLSSNQPQHF | TGTGCCAGCAGGCGACAGGGAGGACTAAGCAGCAATCAGCCCCAGCATTTT
TRBJ2-7 | TRBD1 | 14 | TRBV12-3/TRBV12-4 | few | CASSTTGGVYEQYF | TGTGCCAGCAGCACCACAGGGGGCGTGTACGAGCAGTACTTC
TRBJ1-6 | NA | 13 | TRBV7-2 | few | CASSLLGNSPLHF | TGTGCCAGCAGCTTGTTGGGAAATTCACCCCTCCACTTT
TRBJ2-7 | NA | 11 | TRBV30 | NA | CAWSVRAEQYF | TGTGCCTGGAGTGTACGGGCCGAGCAGTACTTC
TRBJ2-7 | NA | 15 | TRBV7-2 | NA | CASSSTRDTTYEQYF | TGTGCCAGCAGCTCTACCCGGGACACCACCTACGAGCAGTACTTC
TRBJ1-1 | TRBD1 | 14 | TRBV6-5 | NA | CASSYQGGMTEAFF | TGTGCCAGCAGTTACCAGGGGGGTATGACTGAAGCTTTCTTT
TRBJ1-2 | NA | 15 | TRBV4-3 | once | CASSQEFGNSYGYTF | TGCGCCAGCAGCCAAGAATTCGGTAACAGCTATGGCTACACCTTC
TRBJ2-1 | TRBD2 | 20 | TRBV24-1 | few | CATSEAPGLAGGPKRNEQFF | TGTGCCACCAGTGAAGCTCCGGGACTAGCGGGGGGGCCCAAGAGAAATGAGCAGTTCTTC
TRBJ1-3 | NA | 15 | TRBV7-9 | many | CASSRRGASGNTIYF | TGTGCCAGCAGTCGACGCGGGGCTTCTGGAAACACCATATATTTT
TRBJ2-7 | TRBD1 | 12 | TRBV7-9 | many | CASTSGQGYLYF | TGTGCCAGCACCTCGGGACAGGGTTATCTGTACTTC